Listed below are T cell receptor beta chains from one sample, sequenced in a study of blood T cells in healthy people across ages. From the 5' RACE reads, TCRdb called clonotypes with MiXCR, one entry per CDR3 protein. Of 1.5 million to 2 million distinct CDR3 sequences in the sample, 28% were seen once. The specimen was blood. The receptors derive from a woman aged 25 to 45 in good health. The CDR3 runs from the conserved cysteine through the conserved F or W. The D gene is left open where the match is weak. Some rows mark clone size as missing; the rest say once, few, many or name a class of expanded clone.

abundance,d_gene,j_gene,v_gene,CDR3nt,CDR3aa
NA,NA,TRBJ1-1,TRBV29-1,TGCAGCGTTGAAGATCTTCATATGAGAGGGCAGGCAGCTTTCTTT,CSVEDLHMRGQAAFF
NA,NA,TRBJ2-7,TRBV3-1,TGTGCCAGCAGCCAGGGGCCAGCGGTGTTCCATTTCGAGCAGTACTTC,CASSQGPAVFHFEQYF
few,NA,TRBJ1-1,TRBV20-1,TGCAGTGCCGACCCGGGGGTGAACACTGAAGCTTTCTTT,CSADPGVNTEAFF
NA,NA,TRBJ2-5,TRBV10-2,TGCGCCAGCAGTGAATCTGATGGGACCCAGTACTTC,CASSESDGTQYF
many,NA,TRBJ2-1,TRBV20-1,TGCAGTGCTAGAGATCAGGGAGGGGGGAACTACAATGAGCAGTTCTTC,CSARDQGGGNYNEQFF
few,TRBD1,TRBJ1-1,TRBV5-1,TGCGCCAGCAGCTTGGGGAACACAGGGGACACTGAAGCTTTCTTT,CASSLGNTGDTEAFF
NA,NA,TRBJ2-2,TRBV5-1,TGCGCCAGCAGTTTGACTCCAGACACCGGGGAGCTGTTTTTT,CASSLTPDTGELFF
NA,NA,TRBJ1-6,TRBV9,TGTGCCAGCAGCGTAGAACCGGGGGCCAGGAATTCACCCCCCCACTTT,CASSVEPGARNSPPHF
many,NA,TRBJ2-5,TRBV29-1,TGCAGCGTTGAGGCGCTAGCGATAGGGGAGACCCAGTACTTC,CSVEALAIGETQYF
many,TRBD2,TRBJ2-4,TRBV12-3/TRBV12-4,TGTGCCAGCAGTTTGGGACTAGCGGGGGGGACGAACATTCAGTACTTC,CASSLGLAGGTNIQYF
NA,NA,TRBJ2-2,TRBV27,TGTGCCAGCATGACTAAAGGGAGCACCGGGGAGCTGTTTTTT,CASMTKGSTGELFF
NA,NA,TRBJ1-2,TRBV6-5,TGTGCCAGCAGCCGGACTGCTAACTATGGCCACACCTTC,CASSRTANYGHTF
many,NA,TRBJ1-5,TRBV20-1,TGCAGTGCTCTCTGGGGTCAGGTCAATAGCAATCAGCCCCAGCATTTT,CSALWGQVNSNQPQHF
few,NA,TRBJ2-5,TRBV5-1,TGCGCCAGCAGCCGAGCCGAGGGGGTTGGCGAGCGGGAGACCCAGTACTTC,CASSRAEGVGERETQYF
NA,TRBD2,TRBJ2-7,TRBV3-1,TGTGCCAGCAGCCAAGCAGCGGGGGGGCAGTACGAGCAGTACTTC,CASSQAAGGQYEQYF
NA,NA,TRBJ2-7,TRBV9,TGTGCCAGCTCGTTTGACGCGACCTACGAGCAGTACTTC,CASSFDATYEQYF
NA,NA,TRBJ2-2,TRBV6-5,TGTGCCAGCAGTTACGATTTAGGGCCGAGACTAGTTGGGACCGGGGAGCTGTTTTTT,CASSYDLGPRLVGTGELFF
NA,TRBD1,TRBJ1-4,TRBV10-3,TGTGCCATCAGTGGATCCCCGGGACAGGGGAATGAAAAACTGTTTTTT,CAISGSPGQGNEKLFF
NA,NA,TRBJ1-6,TRBV15,TGTGCCACCAGCAGAGACACCCTTAATTCACCCCTCCACTTT,CATSRDTLNSPLHF
many,TRBD1,TRBJ2-7,TRBV20-1,TGCAGTGCTCCGGACAGGACCTACGAGCAGTACTTC,CSAPDRTYEQYF
few,NA,TRBJ2-5,TRBV24-1,TGTGCCACCAGTGAGGTCGGGGGAGCCAGGGTGACCCAGTACTTC,CATSEVGGARVTQYF
few,TRBD1,TRBJ1-6,TRBV7-9,TGTGCCAGCAGCTTTGAGGTGTATGGGACAGGGAATTCACCCCTCCACTTT,CASSFEVYGTGNSPLHF
NA,NA,TRBJ1-2,TRBV2,TGTGCCAGCAGTGATCCGGGACAAACTAACTATGGCTACACCTTC,CASSDPGQTNYGYTF
NA,NA,TRBJ2-5,TRBV5-1,TGCGCCAGCAGCTGGATGGACAGACAAGAGACCCAGTACTTC,CASSWMDRQETQYF
NA,NA,TRBJ2-3,TRBV12-5,TGTGCTAGTGGCCCCCCAAGCACAGATACGCAGTATTTT,CASGPPSTDTQYF
NA,TRBD2,TRBJ2-7,TRBV20-1,TGCAGTGCTAGAGGAACTGGACTAGGCGGGTCCTACGAGCAGTACTTC,CSARGTGLGGSYEQYF
NA,NA,TRBJ1-1,TRBV20-1,TGCAGTGCTAGCTTCATGGGGGGGAACACTGAAGCTTTCTTT,CSASFMGGNTEAFF
many,NA,TRBJ2-7,TRBV25-1,TGTGCCAGCAGTGATCCCGGGAAAATCCACGAGCAGTACTTC,CASSDPGKIHEQYF
few,NA,TRBJ2-3,TRBV29-1,TGCAGTGTTCGGAGAGATACGCAGTATTTT,CSVRRDTQYF
NA,NA,TRBJ2-7,TRBV7-9,TGTGCCAGCAGCCCACGGGGGCGGGAAAGGGGCTACGAGCAGTACTTC,CASSPRGRERGYEQYF
NA,TRBD2,TRBJ2-3,TRBV20-1,TGCAGTGCTAGATGGGCCAGCGGGGGCCCAGAAACGCAGTATTTT,CSARWASGGPETQYF
many,TRBD2,TRBJ2-1,TRBV12-3/TRBV12-4,TGTGCCAGCAGAAGGACTAGCGGGGGGGACAACAATGAGCAGTTCTTC,CASRRTSGGDNNEQFF
few,NA,TRBJ1-2,TRBV14,TGTGCCAGCATCCAAGAGCGGGGCCAGGCTAACTATGGCTACACCTTC,CASIQERGQANYGYTF
many,TRBD1,TRBJ2-7,TRBV20-1,TGCAGTGCTCGGAACCGGGACAGAGTCTACGAGCAGTACTTC,CSARNRDRVYEQYF
few,TRBD2,TRBJ2-4,TRBV6-2/TRBV6-3,TGTGCCAGCAGCCCACGCCTCGGGACTAGCGGGGACCGACTAGCCAAAAACATTCAGTACTTC,CASSPRLGTSGDRLAKNIQYF
few,NA,TRBJ2-3,TRBV10-2,TGCGCCAGCAGTGAGGGGGCAAGGGATACGCAGTATTTT,CASSEGARDTQYF
NA,TRBD1,TRBJ2-2,TRBV5-5,TGTGCCAGCAGCTTTTTGTCAGGGGGCGACACCGGGGAGCTGTTTTTT,CASSFLSGGDTGELFF
NA,TRBD2,TRBJ2-3,TRBV7-2,TGTGCCAGCAGCTTAGCCGCGGGAGGGACAGATGCGCAGTATTTT,CASSLAAGGTDAQYF
many,NA,TRBJ2-5,TRBV4-1,TGCGCCAGCAGCCAAGATAGCAAGTTAGGCGCCGAGACCCAGTACTTC,CASSQDSKLGAETQYF
few,NA,TRBJ2-3,TRBV12-3/TRBV12-4,TGTGCCAGCAAGCACGATGAAGTGGCGCAGTATTTT,CASKHDEVAQYF
many,NA,TRBJ2-5,TRBV18,TGTGCCAGCTCACCAAGGCAGGAGGAGACCCAGTACTTC,CASSPRQEETQYF
NA,TRBD2,TRBJ2-7,TRBV24-1,TGTGCCACCAGTGATTCCGCGCGGGGGGGCTCCTACGAGCAGTACTTC,CATSDSARGGSYEQYF
few,TRBD1,TRBJ2-7,TRBV20-1,TGCAGTGCTAACCCCTTGACAGGGGGCGGCGGCGAGCAGTACTTC,CSANPLTGGGGEQYF
NA,NA,TRBJ2-7,TRBV7-9,TGCGCCAGCAGCTTGTCCTACTATAATGAGCAGTACTTC,CASSLSYYNEQYF
few,NA,TRBJ1-2,TRBV20-1,TGCAGTGCTAGTGTGGGGGACGCTAACTATGGCTACACCTTC,CSASVGDANYGYTF
once,NA,TRBJ2-5,TRBV7-8,TGTGCCAGCAGCTGGGGGACTGGCTACAATGAGCAGTACTTC,CASSWGTGYNEQYF
few,TRBD2,TRBJ2-5,TRBV28,TGTGCCAGCAGCCTCGGGACTATTTCGGCGACCCAGTACTTC,CASSLGTISATQYF
few,TRBD1,TRBJ2-6,TRBV27,TGTGCCAGCAGTTCGACGGGACAGGGGGCTGGAGGGTCTGGGGCCAACGTCCTGACTTTC,CASSSTGQGAGGSGANVLTF
many,NA,TRBJ2-1,TRBV29-1,TGCAGCGTTATCGAGAGGGGCGCGAGGAATGAGCAGTTCTTC,CSVIERGARNEQFF
few,NA,TRBJ2-1,TRBV7-9,TGTGCCAGCAGCTTCCCTGGAGGATCCTACAATGAGCAGTTCTTC,CASSFPGGSYNEQFF
many,NA,TRBJ1-2,TRBV6-5,TGTGCCAGCAGTTACTCGGGGGCAGTCTATGGCTACACCTTC,CASSYSGAVYGYTF
NA,TRBD1,TRBJ1-5,TRBV7-2,TGTGCCAGCAGCTTACTAGGGACAGGGGGCAATCAGCCCCAGCATTTT,CASSLLGTGGNQPQHF